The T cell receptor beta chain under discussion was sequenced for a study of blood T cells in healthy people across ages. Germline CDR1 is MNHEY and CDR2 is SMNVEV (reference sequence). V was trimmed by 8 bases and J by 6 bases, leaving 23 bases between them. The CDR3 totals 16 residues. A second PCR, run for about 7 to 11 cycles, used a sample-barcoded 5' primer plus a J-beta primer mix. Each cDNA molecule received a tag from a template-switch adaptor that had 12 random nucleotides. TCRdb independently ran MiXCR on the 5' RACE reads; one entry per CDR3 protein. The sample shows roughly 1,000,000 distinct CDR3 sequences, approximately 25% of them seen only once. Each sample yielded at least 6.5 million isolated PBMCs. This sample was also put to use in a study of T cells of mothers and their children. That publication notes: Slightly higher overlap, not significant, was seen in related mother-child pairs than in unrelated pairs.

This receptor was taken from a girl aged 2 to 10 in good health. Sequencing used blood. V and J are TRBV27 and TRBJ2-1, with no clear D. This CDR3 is CASRLGEPTWGNEQFF. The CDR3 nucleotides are TGTGCCAGCCGGCTTGGCGAACCGACCTGGGGCAATGAGCAGTTCTTC.